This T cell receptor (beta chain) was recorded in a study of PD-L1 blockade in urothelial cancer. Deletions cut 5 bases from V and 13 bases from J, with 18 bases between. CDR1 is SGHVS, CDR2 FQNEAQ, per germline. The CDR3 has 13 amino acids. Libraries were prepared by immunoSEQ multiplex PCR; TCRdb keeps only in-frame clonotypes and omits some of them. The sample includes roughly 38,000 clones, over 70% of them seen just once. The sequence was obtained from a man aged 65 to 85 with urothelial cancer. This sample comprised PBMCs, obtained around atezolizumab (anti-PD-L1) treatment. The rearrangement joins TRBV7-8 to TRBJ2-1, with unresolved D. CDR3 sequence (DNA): TGTGCCAGCAGCCCCAATGATGCGGTCGCCCAGTTCTTC. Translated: CASSPNDAVAQFF.